The sample holds one count of the clone carrying this T cell receptor beta chain. Its target is unknown. This sample is drawn from a study of cytomegalovirus exposure and HLA in healthy donors. Study observations and caveats: Some TCR beta chains (roughly 160 of them) were listed as cytomegalovirus-associated. In a later analysis, TCR association rates varied by HLA locus: DRB1 most, HLA-C fewest. Reportedly, TCR beta sequences accurately predicted HLA-A and HLA-B alleles in most subjects. Later analysis identified a missense DCLRE1C variant that was linked to TCR beta V- and J-gene trimming.

V lost 6 bases, J lost 6 bases, and 8 bases stayed unmatched. The CDR3 spans 15 residues. CDR1 is SNHLY and CDR2 is FYNNEI in the germline V gene. The PCR used 60 Vbeta and 13 Jbeta primers. Profiled with immunoSEQ multiplex PCR; TCRdb holds only in-frame clones, not every one. The profile covers some 95,000 clones, with roughly two thirds appearing a single time and around 1.3% taken by the ten largest. Sequenced material: PBMCs. The sequence was collected from a female donor in good health and CMV-seronegative. V is TRBV2 and J is TRBJ2-5; 12 bases map to TRBD2. The CDR3, as DNA: TGTGCCAGCAGAGGACTAGCGGGGATGGGGAAGACCCAGTACTTC. As protein: CASRGLAGMGKTQYF.